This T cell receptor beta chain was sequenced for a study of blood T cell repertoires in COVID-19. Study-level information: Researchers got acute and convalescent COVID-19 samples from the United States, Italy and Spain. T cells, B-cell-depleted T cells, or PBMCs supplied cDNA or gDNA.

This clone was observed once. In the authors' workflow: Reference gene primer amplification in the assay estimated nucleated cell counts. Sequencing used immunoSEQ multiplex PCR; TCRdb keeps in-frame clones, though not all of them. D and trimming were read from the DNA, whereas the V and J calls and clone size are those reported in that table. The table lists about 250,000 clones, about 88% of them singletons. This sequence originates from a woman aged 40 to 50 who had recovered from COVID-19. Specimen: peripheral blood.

The CDR3 loop is CASSDGLAGDTQYF. In nucleotides, the CDR3 is TGTGCCAGCAGTGACGGACTAGCGGGAGATACGCAGTATTTT. The chain employs TRBV2 and TRBJ2-3; 11 nucleotides agree with TRBD2. V lost 3 bases and J lost 5; bases outside the gene matches: 1. The CDR3 totals 14 residues. Germline values: CDR1 SNHLY, CDR2 FYNNEI.